This TCR beta chain appears in the sequencing data of a study of cytomegalovirus exposure and HLA in healthy donors. The germline V and J ends were trimmed by 6 bases and 0 bases, with 9 bases remaining between them. Germline V CDR1 and CDR2: SNHLY, FYNNEI. The CDR3 extends over 14 amino acids. PCR primers comprised 60 Vbeta and 13 Jbeta primers. Profiling relied on immunoSEQ multiplex PCR, and the TCRdb table lists in-frame clones only, not all of them. The sample yields over 200,000 clones, around 80% seen once. Sequenced sample: PBMCs. This sequence originates from a man aged 35 to 55 in good health and CMV-seropositive. This chain uses TRBV2 with TRBJ1-5; no firm D call. DNA for the CDR3: TGTGCCAGCAGCTATGGGCATAGCAATCAGCCCCAGCATTTT. Encoded protein: CASSYGHSNQPQHF.